This T cell receptor (beta chain) appears in the sequencing data of a study of blood T cell repertoires in COVID-19. Study as a whole: The United States, Italy and Spain were the sources of the acute and convalescent COVID-19 samples.

In the original workflow: Estimation of nucleated cell counts was performed using reference gene primer amplification. TCRdb's table, derived via immunoSEQ multiplex PCR, lists solely in-frame clones and lacks some. V and J calls and clone size are as listed in that table; D and trimming were resolved from the DNA. The sample shows approximately 400,000 clones, 81% of them seen only once. The sequenced sample was peripheral blood. This TCR came from a human donor with acute or convalescent COVID-19. The donor label of this sample is uncertain.

The CDR3: CASSFGNPRQGSGELFF. The CDR3 region has the DNA TGTGCCAGCAGCTTTGGAAACCCGAGACAGGGGTCCGGGGAGCTGTTTTTT. This chain uses TRBV5-6 with TRBJ2-2; the match to TRBD1 covers 8 bases. The CDR3 is 17 residues long. Per germline, CDR1 SGHDT and CDR2 YYEEEE. Unmatched junction bases numbered 12, after V lost 2 bases and J lost 6 bases.